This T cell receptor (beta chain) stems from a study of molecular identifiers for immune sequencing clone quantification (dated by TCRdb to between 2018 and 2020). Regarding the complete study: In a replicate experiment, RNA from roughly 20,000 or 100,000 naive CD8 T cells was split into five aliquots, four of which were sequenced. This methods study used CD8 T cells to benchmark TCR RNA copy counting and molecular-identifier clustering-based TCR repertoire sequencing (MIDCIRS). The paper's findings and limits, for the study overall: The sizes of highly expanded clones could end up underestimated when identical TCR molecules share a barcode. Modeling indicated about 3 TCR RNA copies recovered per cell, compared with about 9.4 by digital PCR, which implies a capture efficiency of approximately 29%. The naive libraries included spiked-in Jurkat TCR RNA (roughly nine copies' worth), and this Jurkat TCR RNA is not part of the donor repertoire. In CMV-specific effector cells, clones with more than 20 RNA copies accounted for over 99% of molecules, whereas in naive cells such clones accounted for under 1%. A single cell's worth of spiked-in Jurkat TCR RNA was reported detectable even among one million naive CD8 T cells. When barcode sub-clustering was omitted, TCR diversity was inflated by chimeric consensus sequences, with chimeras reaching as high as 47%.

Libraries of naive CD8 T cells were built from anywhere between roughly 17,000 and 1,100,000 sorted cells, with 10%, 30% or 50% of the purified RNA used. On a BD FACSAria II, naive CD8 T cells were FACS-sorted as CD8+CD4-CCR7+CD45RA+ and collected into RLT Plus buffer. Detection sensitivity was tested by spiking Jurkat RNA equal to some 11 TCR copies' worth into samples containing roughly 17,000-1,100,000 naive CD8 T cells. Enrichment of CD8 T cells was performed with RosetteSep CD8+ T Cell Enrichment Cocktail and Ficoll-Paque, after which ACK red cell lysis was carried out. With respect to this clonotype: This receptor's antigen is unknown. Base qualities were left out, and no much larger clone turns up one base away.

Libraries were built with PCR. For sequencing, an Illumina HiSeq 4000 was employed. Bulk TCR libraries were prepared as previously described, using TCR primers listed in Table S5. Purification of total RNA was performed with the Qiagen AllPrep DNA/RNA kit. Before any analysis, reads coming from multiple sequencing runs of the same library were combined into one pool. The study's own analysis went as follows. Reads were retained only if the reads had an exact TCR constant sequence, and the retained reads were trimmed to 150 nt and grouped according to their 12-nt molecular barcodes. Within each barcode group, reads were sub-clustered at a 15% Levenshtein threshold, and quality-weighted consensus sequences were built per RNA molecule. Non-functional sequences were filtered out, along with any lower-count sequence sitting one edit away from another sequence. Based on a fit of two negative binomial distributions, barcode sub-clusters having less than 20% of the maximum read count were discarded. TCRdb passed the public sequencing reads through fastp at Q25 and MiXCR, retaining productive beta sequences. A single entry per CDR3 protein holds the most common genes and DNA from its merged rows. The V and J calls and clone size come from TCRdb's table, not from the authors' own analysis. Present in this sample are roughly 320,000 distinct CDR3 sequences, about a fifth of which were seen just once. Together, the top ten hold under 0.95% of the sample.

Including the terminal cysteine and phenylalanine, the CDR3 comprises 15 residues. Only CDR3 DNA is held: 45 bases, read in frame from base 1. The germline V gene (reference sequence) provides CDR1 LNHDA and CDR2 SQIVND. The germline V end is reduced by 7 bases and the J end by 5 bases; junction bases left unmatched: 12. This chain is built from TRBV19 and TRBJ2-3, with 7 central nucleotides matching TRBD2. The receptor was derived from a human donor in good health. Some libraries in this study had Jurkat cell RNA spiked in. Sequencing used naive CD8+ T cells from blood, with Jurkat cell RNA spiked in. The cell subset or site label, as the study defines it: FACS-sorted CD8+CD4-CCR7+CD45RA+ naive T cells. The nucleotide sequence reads TGTGCCAGTACCCCCTGGGCGGGAGCTATAGATACGCAGTATTTT. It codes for CASTPWAGAIDTQYF.